The 19 T cell receptor beta chains below were found in one sample sequenced in a study of cytomegalovirus exposure and HLA in healthy donors. Both 60 Vbeta primers and 13 Jbeta primers went into the PCR. TCRdb's table, derived via immunoSEQ multiplex PCR, lists solely in-frame clones and lacks some. The table has roughly 100,000 clones, about 70% seen once. Sequencing was carried out using PBMCs. These receptors were obtained from a female donor in good health and CMV-seronegative.

V gene TRBV6-5 combines with J gene TRBJ2-5; D may be TRBD1 (5 bases). Germline assignment: CDR1 MNHEY and CDR2 SVGAGI. This CDR3 has 14 amino acids. The V and J ends lost 6 bases and 4 bases respectively, with 15 bases between them. The CDR3 reads CASSNAGSPETQYF. CDR3 coding DNA: TGTGCCAGCAGCAATGCAGGGTCGCCAGAGACCCAGTACTTC.

This rearrangement joins TRBV18 to TRBJ2-5, with 8 bases lining up with TRBD2. The end of the DNA aligns better with TRBJ2-7, so the J call may be wrong. Looked up from germline, CDR1 is KGHSH and CDR2 is LQKENI. CDR3 size: 14 residues. In nucleotides, the CDR3 is TGTGCCAGCTCAATAGCGGGACGACCGTACGAGCAGTACTTC. Translated: CASSIAGRPYEQYF.

In its sample, this clone was seen once. V is TRBV27 and J is TRBJ2-5, with TRBD2 matching 8 bases. Germline assignment: CDR1 MNHEY and CDR2 SMNVEV (reference sequence). Losses at the gene ends were 1 base for V and 5 bases for J; bases not matched to a gene: 12. CDR3 length: 17 amino acids. This chain's CDR3 is CASSLFFRGTSPETQYF. CDR3 bases: TGTGCCAGCAGTTTATTTTTTCGGGGGACTAGTCCGGAGACCCAGTACTTC.

This clone was counted between two and nine times. The V and J genes are TRBV6-1 and TRBJ2-7; 12 bases line up with TRBD2. Germline CDR1 reads MNHNS; CDR2 reads SASEGT. V gave up 4 bases and J gave up 5 bases; unmatched junction bases: 15. The CDR3 spans 18 residues. Written as DNA, the CDR3 is TGTGCCAGCAGTGCCCTAGCGGGAGGGCCTATAGGCCCCCACGAGCAGTACTTC. Amino acid sequence: CASSALAGGPIGPHEQYF.

About this clone: A junction end diverges from the germline sequence, so it may reflect a read error. The rearrangement uses TRBV6-1 and TRBJ2-7, with 13 bases that match TRBD2. There are 15 residues in the CDR3. CDR1 and CDR2 (germline): MNHNS, SASEGT. The CDR3 sequence: CASRWTSGSSNEQYF. The CDR3 DNA sequence: TGTGCCAGCAGATGGACTAGCGGGAGCTCCAACGAGCAGTACTTC.

V and J are TRBV7-3 and TRBJ2-5, with 7 bases that match TRBD2. The CDR3 consists of 15 residues. Per the germline V gene, CDR1 is SGHTA and CDR2 is FQGTGA. V lost 2 bases to trimming and J lost 1 base; unmatched junction nucleotides: 4. The CDR3 nucleotides are TGTGCCAGCAGCTTAGGGGCGGGAGTCCAAGAGACCCAGTACTTC. This encodes CASSLGAGVQETQYF.

The CDR3 sequence: CAGGDREYTIYF. Written as DNA, the CDR3 is TGTGCCGGAGGGGACAGGGAGTACACCATATATTTT. The chain is built from TRBV9 and TRBJ1-3, with TRBD1 identical over 9 bases. Unmatched junction bases numbered 7, after V lost 10 bases and J lost 8 bases. This CDR3 has 12 residues. Looked up from germline, CDR1 is SGDLS and CDR2 is YYNGEE.

This chain joins TRBV27 and TRBJ2-7; TRBD1 agrees at 10 bases. The CDR3 loop spans 12 amino acids. Germline V CDR1 and CDR2: MNHEY, SMNVEV (reference sequence). Germline trimming cut 8 bases from V and 7 bases from J; bases unmatched to any gene: 5. CDR3 sequence reads: CASRQGAREQYF. In DNA form, the CDR3 reads TGTGCCAGCCGACAGGGGGCCCGAGAGCAGTACTTC.

This clone was seen just once. The chain joins TRBV10-3 to TRBJ2-3; 7 bases match TRBD2. Germline V gene lookup returns CDR1 ENHRY and CDR2 SYGVKD. The CDR3 spans 14 residues. V trimming: 7 bases; J trimming: 3 bases; junction bases outside the gene matches: 7. This chain's CDR3 is CAITQGGRTDTQYF. The CDR3 bases are TGTGCCATCACGCAGGGAGGGAGGACAGATACGCAGTATTTT.

This chain joins TRBV5-4 and TRBJ2-3, with 7 positions matching TRBD1. V lost 3 bases to trimming and J lost 0 bases; unmatched junction nucleotides: 4. Germline lookup yields CDR1 SGHNT and CDR2 YYREEE (reference sequence). The CDR3 is made up of 15 amino acids. CDR3 DNA: TGTGCCAGCAGCTCGGGACAGACTAGCACAGATACGCAGTATTTT. Translation: CASSSGQTSTDTQYF.

The rearrangement joins TRBV7-8 to TRBJ1-6, with 7 bases fitting TRBD1. Germline V CDR1 and CDR2: SGHVS, FQNEAQ. This CDR3 is 15 amino acids long. Losses at the gene ends were 6 bases for V and 10 bases for J; bases not matched to a gene: 12. CDR3 amino acids: CASRAPGGSGSPLHF. The CDR3 region has the DNA TGTGCCAGCAGGGCCCCAGGGGGATCGGGGTCACCCCTCCACTTT.

J is TRBJ2-7 and V is TRBV15; 7 nucleotides align to TRBD2. CDR3 length: 16 amino acids. The germline gives CDR1 LNHNV, CDR2 YYDKDF (reference sequence). After removal of 0 bases from V and 2 bases from J, the junction contained 7 bases not matched to a gene. The CDR3 sequence: CATSREGAGVAYEQYF. CDR3 coding DNA: TGTGCCACCAGCAGAGAAGGGGCGGGAGTCGCCTACGAGCAGTACTTC.

The chain combines TRBV2 with TRBJ2-3, with TRBD2 matching over 12 bases. Germline-derived CDR1 and CDR2 are SNHLY and FYNNEI. V trimming: 6 bases; J trimming: 0 bases; junction bases outside the gene matches: 4. This CDR3 has 16 residues. CDR3 nucleotides: TGTGCCAGCAGCCCAGGGACTAGCGGGAGCACAGATACGCAGTATTTT. Translating it yields CASSPGTSGSTDTQYF.

The chain links TRBV29-1 to TRBJ2-3; 14 bases agree with TRBD2. J was trimmed by 1 base and V by 4 bases; bases with no gene match: 22. The V gene's germline CDR1 is SQVTM and CDR2 ANQGSEA. The CDR3 sequence is 22 residues long. The CDR3 region is CSVAQSTRTLTSGRAGTDTQYF. The CDR3 bases are TGCAGCGTTGCCCAGTCCACGAGAACCCTGACTAGCGGGAGGGCCGGCACAGATACGCAGTATTTT.

The chain uses TRBV6-5 and TRBJ1-1; tentative D call: TRBD1 (5 bases). Germline lookup yields CDR1 MNHEY and CDR2 SVGAGI. The CDR3 has 13 amino acids. Trimming cost V 8 bases and J 3 bases, with 13 bases left between them. CDR3 coding DNA: TGTGCCAGCGGGGCCGGCTTTTACACTGAAGCTTTCTTT. Protein: CASGAGFYTEAFF.

This chain connects TRBV2 to TRBJ2-5; 8 bases match TRBD1. The germline V gene encodes CDR1 SNHLY and CDR2 FYNNEI. This CDR3 spans 12 amino acids. Unmatched junction bases numbered 6, after V lost 8 bases and J lost 7 bases. The CDR3, as DNA: TGTGCCAGCGGACGACAGGGGAGGACCCAGTACTTC. Translating gives CASGRQGRTQYF.

The V gene is TRBV12-5, the J gene TRBJ2-1; 8 nucleotides agree with TRBD2. Trimming at V came to 1 base and at J to 4 bases, leaving 3 bases not matched to a gene. The CDR3 runs to 15 residues. Germline V lookup: CDR1 LGHNT, CDR2 FRNRAP. The DNA of the CDR3 is TGTGCTAGTGGTTTGGCCCCGGGAGGGTACAATGAGCAGTTCTTC. This codes for CASGLAPGGYNEQFF.

This clone has only a few counts. The chain carries TRBV6-1 and TRBJ1-2; TRBD1 agrees at 8 bases. J lost 4 bases, V lost 6 bases, and 7 bases had no gene match. Germline V gene data show CDR1 as MNHNS and CDR2 as SASEGT. CDR3 size: 14 residues. The CDR3 region is CASRPGGESYGYTF. The DNA of the CDR3 is TGTGCCAGCAGACCAGGGGGCGAGAGCTATGGCTACACCTTC.

This clone was detected only a few times. The chain joins TRBV7-9 to TRBJ2-1; 7 bases agree with TRBD2. CDR3 length: 13 residues. The trim removed 0 bases at V and 7 bases at J, leaving 0 bases unmatched. Germline V gene sequence: CDR1 SEHNR, CDR2 FQNEAQ (reference sequence). Written as DNA, the CDR3 is TGTGCCAGCAGCTTAGCGGGAGGGAATGAGCAGTTCTTC. It translates to CASSLAGGNEQFF.